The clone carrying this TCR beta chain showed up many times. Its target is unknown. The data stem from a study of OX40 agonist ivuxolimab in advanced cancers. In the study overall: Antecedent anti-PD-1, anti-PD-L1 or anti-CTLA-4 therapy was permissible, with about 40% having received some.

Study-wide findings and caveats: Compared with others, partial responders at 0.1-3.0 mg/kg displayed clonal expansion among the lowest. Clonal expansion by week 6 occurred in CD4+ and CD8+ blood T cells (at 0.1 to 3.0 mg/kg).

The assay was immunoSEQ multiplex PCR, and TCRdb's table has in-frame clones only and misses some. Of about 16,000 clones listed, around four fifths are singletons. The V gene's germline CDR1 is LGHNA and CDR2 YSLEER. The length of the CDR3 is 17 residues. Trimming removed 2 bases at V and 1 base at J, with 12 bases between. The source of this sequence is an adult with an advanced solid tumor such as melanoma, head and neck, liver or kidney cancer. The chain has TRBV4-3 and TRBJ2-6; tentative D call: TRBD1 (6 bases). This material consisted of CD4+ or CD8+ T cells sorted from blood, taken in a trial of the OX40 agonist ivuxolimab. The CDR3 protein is CASSQSGEGSGANVLTF. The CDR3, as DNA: TGCGCCAGCAGCCAATCAGGGGAAGGGTCTGGGGCCAACGTCCTGACTTTC.